This record looks at one TCR beta chain sequence and its context. Other nucleotide sequences in the sample specify the same CDR3. These data belong to a study of blood T cell repertoires in COVID-19. About the study: T cells, B-cell-depleted T cells, or PBMCs supplied cDNA or gDNA.

Source study methods: From reference gene primer amplification, estimates of nucleated cell counts were derived. This table comes from immunoSEQ multiplex PCR, and its TCRdb copy is limited to in-frame clones, with some not included. For V, J and clone size, that table is used; D and trimming come from the DNA. The sample has about 55,000 clones; roughly 87% are singletons. With 6 bases removed from V and 0 bases from J, the gap between germline ends came to 15 bases. The germline V gene encodes CDR1 MNHEY and CDR2 SMNVEV (reference sequence). The CDR3 spans 16 residues. The genes are TRBV27 and TRBJ2-1; TRBD1 might be the D (6 bases). The sequence was collected from a woman in her sixties with acute or convalescent COVID-19. Sequencing was done on a sample of peripheral blood. CDR3 sequence: CASSSQGFSSYNEQFF. In nucleotides, the CDR3 is TGTGCCAGCAGCTCCCAGGGGTTCAGCTCCTACAATGAGCAGTTCTTC.